Only one count was recorded for the clone carrying this T cell receptor (beta chain). Its matching antigen is unknown. The data belong to a study of CD8 T cells in Susac syndrome. Study summary: When blood was collected, patients with Susac syndrome were therapy-naive, were taking corticosteroids, or were receiving intravenous immunoglobulin alone. Findings and caveats of the study: Clonal expansion was present among Susac CD8+ cells. This expansion reached its peak in TEMRA cells and in active patients. Susac-specific public clones found in total CD8+ repertoires numbered some 17, and those in CD8+ TEMRA repertoires numbered about 5.

V shed 5 bases and J shed 7 bases, with 7 bases lying between them. Germline V gives CDR1 SEHNR, CDR2 FQNEAQ (reference sequence). The CDR3 is 11 amino acids. TCR beta was sequenced from blood CD8+ and CD4+ T cells. RNA was extracted with the RNeasy kit, and a quantity of roughly 0.5 to 1 ug was reverse transcribed using random hexamers. Each CDR3 protein gets one entry after TCRdb re-called the immunoSEQ multiplex PCR reads with MiXCR. This table has 92,000 or so distinct CDR3 sequences, 90% to 97% appearing once. The chain has TRBV7-9 and TRBJ2-3, with D perhaps matching TRBD2 (5 bases). Sequencing used CD8+ T cells from PBMCs. The receptor was derived from a human donor with Susac syndrome. CDR3 sequence reads: CASSPGNTQYF. The CDR3 DNA follows: TGTGCCAGCAGCCCGGGGAATACGCAGTATTTT.